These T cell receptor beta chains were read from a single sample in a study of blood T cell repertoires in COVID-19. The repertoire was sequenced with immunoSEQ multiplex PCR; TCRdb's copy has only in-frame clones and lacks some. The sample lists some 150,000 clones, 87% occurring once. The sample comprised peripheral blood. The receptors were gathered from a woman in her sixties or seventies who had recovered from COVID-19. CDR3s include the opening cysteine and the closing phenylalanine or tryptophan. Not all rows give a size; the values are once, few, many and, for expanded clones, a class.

CASSTPAGYQQYF | TRBJ2-7 | TRBV28 | .
CASSLVGGTSYNEQFF | TRBJ2-1 | TRBV7-8 | .
CASSSPIGDRSDYGYTF | TRBJ1-2 | TRBV5-1 | .
CASSQDLRLAMNTEAFF | TRBJ1-1 | TRBV4-2 | .
CASSVGGAGGPGNTIYF | TRBJ1-3 | TRBV9 | .
CASSRNTEAFF | TRBJ1-1 | TRBV5-1 | .
CASSQVQLAGGFDEETQYF | TRBJ2-5 | TRBV3-1/TRBV3-2 | once
CASSLGATYWNEQFF | TRBJ2-1 | TRBV5-8 | .
CASSLLGDNEQFF | TRBJ2-1 | TRBV5-1 | .
CATPGTGELFF | TRBJ2-2 | TRBV15 | .